This TCR beta chain emerged from a study of OX40 agonist ivuxolimab in advanced cancers. Study context: The mean age was about 61 years, ranging from 23 to 79, with around four fifths of participants male.

Patients were ineligible given autoimmune disease history or systemic immunosuppression. V was clipped by 5 bases and J by 2 bases; unmatched bases: 6. The CDR3 is 14 amino acids. The germline CDR1 and CDR2 sequences are SGHTA and FQGNSA. The assay was immunoSEQ multiplex PCR, and TCRdb's table has in-frame clones only and misses some. The top ten hold roughly 0.98% of the sample, which has tens of thousands of clones, 70% to 90% seen once. Specimen: CD4+ or CD8+ T cells sorted from blood, collected in a trial of the OX40 agonist ivuxolimab. The gene calls are TRBV7-2 and TRBJ2-7; TRBD2 agrees at 7 bases. This TCR was recovered from an adult with an advanced solid tumor such as melanoma, head and neck, liver or kidney cancer. The CDR3 loop reads CASSVGRGAYEQYF. The CDR3 region has the DNA TGTGCCAGCAGCGTTGGACGGGGGGCCTACGAGCAGTACTTC.